This is a list of T cell receptor beta chains from one sample in a study of neoadjuvant nivolumab and ipilimumab in lung cancer. Using immunoSEQ multiplex PCR, the repertoire was profiled, and TCRdb retains in-frame clones only, with some absent. The sample holds 30,000 or so clones, 90% seen once. The sequences come from peripheral blood, collected after neoadjuvant nivolumab, alone or with ipilimumab, at or shortly before surgery. The receptors were sampled from an adult with non-small cell lung cancer. Each CDR3 is given without its conserved first and last residue. Each record gives: V gene, J gene, CDR3 protein.

V gene: TRBV20-1
J gene: TRBJ2-3
CDR3 protein: SASRSDTQY

V gene: TRBV5-1
J gene: TRBJ1-2
CDR3 protein: ASSSWGLSPGYT

V gene: TRBV30
J gene: TRBJ2-7
CDR3 protein: AWSVQGIRGVPYEQY

V gene: TRBV11-2
J gene: TRBJ1-2
CDR3 protein: ASSLGTVNYGYT

V gene: TRBV5-1
J gene: TRBJ2-1
CDR3 protein: ASSFPSGGVYEQF

V gene: TRBV7-8
J gene: TRBJ2-1
CDR3 protein: ASGVGRGEQF

V gene: TRBV6-5
J gene: TRBJ1-2
CDR3 protein: ASSYQLERDYGYT

V gene: TRBV5-1
J gene: TRBJ1-1
CDR3 protein: ASSRGTAVTEAF

V gene: TRBV18
J gene: TRBJ2-7
CDR3 protein: ASSPKPSYEQY

V gene: TRBV4-1
J gene: TRBJ1-2
CDR3 protein: ASSQGVLEGYT

V gene: TRBV10-1
J gene: TRBJ1-1
CDR3 protein: ASSRQANTEAF

V gene: TRBV15
J gene: TRBJ2-7
CDR3 protein: ATSPRQGVNEQY

V gene: TRBV4-3
J gene: TRBJ2-7
CDR3 protein: ASSPYRDTSYEQY

V gene: TRBV6-7
J gene: TRBJ2-5
CDR3 protein: ARRGTQETQY

V gene: TRBV5-1
J gene: TRBJ2-1
CDR3 protein: ASSLAVTPYNEQF

V gene: TRBV29-1
J gene: TRBJ1-5
CDR3 protein: SVPSRVPNQPQH

V gene: TRBV28
J gene: TRBJ1-2
CDR3 protein: ASSSQFQVLGGYT

V gene: TRBV28
J gene: TRBJ2-2
CDR3 protein: ASTQMGQLF

V gene: TRBV7-8
J gene: TRBJ1-1
CDR3 protein: ASSLEYRGSEAF

V gene: TRBV5-5
J gene: TRBJ1-2
CDR3 protein: ASTGTGLVYGYT

V gene: TRBV6-5
J gene: TRBJ1-1
CDR3 protein: ASSYRVGTTEAF

V gene: TRBV10-3
J gene: TRBJ1-1
CDR3 protein: AISEGGEAF

V gene: TRBV28
J gene: TRBJ2-5
CDR3 protein: ASSKPDGETQY

V gene: TRBV6-6
J gene: TRBJ2-3
CDR3 protein: ASTGTSWLDTQY

V gene: TRBV5-6
J gene: TRBJ1-2
CDR3 protein: ASSLGWDRRYGYT

V gene: TRBV7-7
J gene: TRBJ2-5
CDR3 protein: ASSLLGTGETQY

V gene: TRBV13
J gene: TRBJ1-2
CDR3 protein: ASSAHGYGYT

V gene: TRBV19
J gene: TRBJ2-7
CDR3 protein: ASSPGTAYEQY

V gene: TRBV2
J gene: TRBJ2-5
CDR3 protein: ASSGTGGQETQY

V gene: TRBV29-1
J gene: TRBJ1-3
CDR3 protein: SAEGGNTIY

V gene: TRBV29-1
J gene: TRBJ2-2
CDR3 protein: SVGSGYTGELF

V gene: TRBV5-1
J gene: TRBJ1-2
CDR3 protein: ASSYGSNYGYT

V gene: TRBV29-1
J gene: TRBJ2-5
CDR3 protein: SVDRGSETQY

V gene: TRBV4-1
J gene: TRBJ2-1
CDR3 protein: ASSQEGTSGNEQF

V gene: TRBV27
J gene: TRBJ2-6
CDR3 protein: ASSFGTGSGANVLT

V gene: TRBV7-9
J gene: TRBJ1-1
CDR3 protein: ASSLSGAFEAF

V gene: TRBV6-1
J gene: TRBJ2-1
CDR3 protein: ASSETGFYNEQF

V gene: TRBV13
J gene: TRBJ2-3
CDR3 protein: ASSASSGGLADTQY

V gene: TRBV7-7
J gene: TRBJ2-5
CDR3 protein: ASSLGGSEQETQY

V gene: TRBV5-1
J gene: TRBJ2-7
CDR3 protein: ASSPPLRGRVYEQY